Listed below are T cell receptor beta chains from one sample, sequenced in a study of chemoradiotherapy in HPV16-positive cancers. Sequenced by immunoSEQ multiplex PCR; TCRdb stores in-frame clones only, minus some. The data contain more than 9,000 clones, roughly 70% of them seen just once; the ten biggest clones take up around 14%. This material was collected from a patient who underwent chemoradiotherapy. These receptors were taken from a human donor with HPV-associated anogenital cancer. Each CDR3 is given with its conserved first and last residue. The order of the fields is D gene, V gene, CDR3 protein. The D gene is left open where the match is weak.

d_gene: TRBD1
v_gene: TRBV27
CDR3aa: CASSPGTVYNEQFF

d_gene: TRBD1
v_gene: TRBV6-1
CDR3aa: CATSGGLGYTF

d_gene: NA
v_gene: TRBV2
CDR3aa: CASFPKFTGRGAYGYTF

d_gene: NA
v_gene: TRBV6-6
CDR3aa: CASSYGTRGAHQPQHF

d_gene: NA
v_gene: TRBV2
CDR3aa: CASSETGNYGYTF

d_gene: NA
v_gene: TRBV10-3
CDR3aa: CAISVNEVAPLHF

d_gene: TRBD1
v_gene: TRBV18
CDR3aa: CASSPPGGSDEKLFF

d_gene: TRBD1
v_gene: TRBV29-1
CDR3aa: CSATGTGGANYGYTF

d_gene: NA
v_gene: TRBV28
CDR3aa: CASSAAFRGEQYF

d_gene: NA
v_gene: TRBV30
CDR3aa: CAWSVRSGPGANVLTF

d_gene: TRBD2
v_gene: TRBV5-1
CDR3aa: CASSGQGTSGGRDTQYF

d_gene: NA
v_gene: TRBV5-8
CDR3aa: CAISNTGELFF

d_gene: NA
v_gene: TRBV4-1
CDR3aa: CASSQQDSLSGNTIYF

d_gene: TRBD1
v_gene: TRBV7-6
CDR3aa: CASSLGQLETQYF

d_gene: TRBD1
v_gene: TRBV19
CDR3aa: CASSRQGGTNEKLFF

d_gene: TRBD1
v_gene: TRBV2
CDR3aa: CASSPLGDREVF

d_gene: TRBD2
v_gene: TRBV6-1
CDR3aa: CASSETLAGGPHTDTQYF

d_gene: TRBD2
v_gene: TRBV18
CDR3aa: CASSSISGGNTGELFF

d_gene: TRBD2
v_gene: TRBV19
CDR3aa: CASRQRGGTDTQYF

d_gene: NA
v_gene: TRBV19
CDR3aa: CASSIGPLEYGYTF

d_gene: NA
v_gene: TRBV9
CDR3aa: CASSVVGATDTQYF

d_gene: TRBD1
v_gene: TRBV14
CDR3aa: CASSLTGGVGGKLFF

d_gene: NA
v_gene: TRBV2
CDR3aa: CASSQLSGYEQYF

d_gene: TRBD2
v_gene: TRBV5-1
CDR3aa: CASSSPLLAGRRNEQFF

d_gene: TRBD1
v_gene: TRBV19
CDR3aa: CASTKQGSLGGNTIYF

d_gene: NA
v_gene: TRBV7-9
CDR3aa: CASSPDTARETQYF

d_gene: NA
v_gene: TRBV5-1
CDR3aa: CASSFGRGGETQYF

d_gene: TRBD1
v_gene: TRBV6-1
CDR3aa: CASSERPPDRVRQQPQHF

d_gene: NA
v_gene: TRBV7-9
CDR3aa: CASSYSGPALYGYTF

d_gene: NA
v_gene: TRBV6-5
CDR3aa: CASSSTGTYGYTF

d_gene: NA
v_gene: TRBV10-3
CDR3aa: CAISDVARNQPQHF

d_gene: NA
v_gene: TRBV7-3
CDR3aa: CASSSTGSGYTF

d_gene: TRBD1
v_gene: TRBV2
CDR3aa: CASRWDREGNQPQHF

d_gene: TRBD2
v_gene: TRBV7-2
CDR3aa: CASSSTGTRGETQYF

d_gene: TRBD2
v_gene: TRBV19
CDR3aa: CASRAAGGHGNEQFF

d_gene: NA
v_gene: TRBV11-2
CDR3aa: CASSPAGGAGEQFF